This record covers a single T cell receptor beta chain. What it binds is not known. The length of the CDR3 is 15 residues. The germline gives CDR1 LGHNA, CDR2 YSLEER. The data stem from a study of CXCR3-negative and CXCR3-positive naive CD8 T cells. General study points: Diversity in memory CD8+ cells fell much lower than the comparably high levels seen in both naive subsets. Both naive subsets, CXCR3-negative and CXCR3-positive, displayed similar TRBV-TRBJ usage, unlike memory cells. Similar levels of surface CD5 were seen between naive subsets; TCR strength was inferred from TRB CDR3 properties.

The study made its TRB cDNA libraries by 5' RACE, adding UMI labels. TCRdb reprocessed the 5' RACE reads and keeps a single row for each CDR3 protein, giving no DNA. The table lists around 48,000 distinct CDR3 sequences. Every subset of CD8+ T cells was sorted in triplicate at approximately 310,000 cells each. The material sequenced was memory CD8+ T cells from blood. The genes are TRBV4-3 and TRBJ1-1; TCRdb selects TRBD1, and the lack of DNA leaves this call unchecked. The clonotype was recovered from a human donor in good health. Some clones in this sample may be carry-over from other donors' samples. The CDR3 is CASSQDRGAGTEAFF.